One sample yielded the 2 T cell receptor beta chains listed below, sequenced in a study of T cells in Graves' hyperthyroidism and ophthalmopathy. TCR beta CDR3 regions were amplified from RNA. Using the HTBI primer set, a first-round RT-PCR was run on the TCR CDR3. TCRdb itself ran the multiplex PCR reads through MiXCR, one entry per CDR3 protein. The sample gives 500,000 or so distinct CDR3 sequences, 15% to 20% of which show up once; around 17% is in the top ten. The sequencing input was blood. The origin of the receptors is a woman aged 18-29 years with Graves' ophthalmopathy.

This clonotype was observed a few times. CDR3: CSVERTYQETQYF. The CDR3 DNA reads TGCAGCGTTGAGAGGACATACCAAGAGACCCAGTACTTC. This rearrangement joins TRBV29-1 to TRBJ2-5, with a possible D match to TRBD1 (5 bases). This CDR3 contains 13 residues. V was cut by 3 bases and J by 0 bases, with 8 bases left in between. Germline CDR1 SQVTM, CDR2 ANQGSEA. The full variable domain, rest sourced from reference TRBV29-1 and TRBJ2-5, is SAVISQKPSRDICQRGTSLTIQCQVDSQVTMMFWYRQQPGQSLTLIATANQGSEATYESGFVIDKFPISRPNLTFSTLTVSNMSPEDSSIYLCSVERTYQETQYFGPGTRLLVL.

This clonotype was counted many times. The chain recombines TRBV7-2 with TRBJ2-2, with a weak D call TRBD2 (5 bases). V lost 7 bases, J lost 2 bases, and 11 bases lay in between. The CDR3 is 14 residues long. CDR1 SGHTA and CDR2 FQGNSA come from the germline V gene. The CDR3 bases are TGTGCCAGCACCTACCGGACTAACACCGGGGAGCTGTTTTTT. Protein sequence: CASTYRTNTGELFF. Full variable domain (rest looked up from reference TRBV7-2 and TRBJ2-2): GAGVSQSPSNKVTEKGKDVELRCDPISGHTALYWYRQSLGQGLEFLIYFQGNSAPDKSGLPSDRFSAERTGGSVSTLTIQRTQQEDSAVYLCASTYRTNTGELFFGEGSRLTVL.